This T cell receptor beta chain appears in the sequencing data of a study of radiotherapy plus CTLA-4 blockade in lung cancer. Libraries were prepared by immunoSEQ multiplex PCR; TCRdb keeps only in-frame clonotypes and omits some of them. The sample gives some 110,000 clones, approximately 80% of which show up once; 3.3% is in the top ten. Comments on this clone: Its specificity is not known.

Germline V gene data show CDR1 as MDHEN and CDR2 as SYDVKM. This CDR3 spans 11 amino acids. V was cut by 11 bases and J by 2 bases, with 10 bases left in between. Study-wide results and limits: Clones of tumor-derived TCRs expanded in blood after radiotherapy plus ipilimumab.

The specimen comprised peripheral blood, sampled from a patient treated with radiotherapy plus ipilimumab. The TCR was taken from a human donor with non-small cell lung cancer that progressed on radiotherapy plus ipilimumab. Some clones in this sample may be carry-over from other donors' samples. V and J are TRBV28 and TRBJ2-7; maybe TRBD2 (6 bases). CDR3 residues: CAWGGTYEQYF. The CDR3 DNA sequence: TGTGCCTGGGGAGGAACCTACGAGCAGTACTTC.